The present T cell receptor beta chain was sequenced within a study of T-cell reconstitution after alpha-beta-depleted transplantation in children. V lost 0 bases and J lost 8; bases outside the gene matches: 7. Per the germline V gene, CDR1 is LNHNV and CDR2 is YYDKDF (reference sequence). The CDR3 is made up of 16 amino acids. Unique molecular identifiers were used in preparing the TCRbeta library. TCRdb re-derived calls from the PCR reads in MiXCR, one entry per CDR3 protein. The sample has approximately 400,000 distinct CDR3 sequences; 11% are singletons. The clonotype originates from a human donor who donated a stem cell graft to a child with acute myeloid leukemia. The J gene is TRBJ1-4, the V gene TRBV15; the match to TRBD1 covers 9 bases. This material consisted of PBMCs from the stem cell graft donor, taken from the stem cell graft. The chain's CDR3 is CATSRDPDRGAEKLFF. The CDR3 bases are TGTGCCACCAGCAGAGATCCAGACAGGGGGGCAGAAAAACTGTTTTTT. Supplemented by reference TRBV15 and TRBJ1-4, the full variable domain reads DAMVIQNPRYQVTQFGKPVTLSCSQTLNHNVMYWYQQKSSQAPKLLFHYYDKDFNNEADTPDNFQSRRPNTSFCFLDIRSPGLGDTAMYLCATSRDPDRGAEKLFFGSGTQLSVL.